This T cell receptor beta chain was identified during a study of blood T cell repertoires in COVID-19. Study-wide background: Acute and convalescent COVID-19 specimens originated in the United States, Italy and Spain. PBMCs, B-cell-depleted T cells, or T cells provided the cDNA or gDNA that made up the material.

Authors' data handling: Reference gene primer amplification in the assay estimated nucleated cell counts. TCRdb's copy holds only in-frame clones and misses some; the assay was immunoSEQ multiplex PCR. The V and J calls and clone size were taken over from that table, and D and trimming were inferred from the DNA. This sample has 150,000 to 160,000 clones, with about 80% found just once. This CDR3 region has 14 residues. Germline values: CDR1 KGHSH, CDR2 LQKENI. V was clipped by 3 bases and J by 8 bases, with 16 bases between them. The source is a woman in her sixties or seventies with acute or convalescent COVID-19. Material: peripheral blood. The V and J genes are TRBV18 and TRBJ1-2; D is possibly TRBD1 (5 bases). The CDR3 reads CASSPGAGELGYTF. CDR3 bases: TGTGCCAGCTCACCGGGTGCGGGGGAGCTCGGCTACACCTTC.